What follows is one T cell receptor beta chain and its context. This clonotype has just a few counts. Its antigen is still unknown. Per-nucleotide qualities are absent, and no much larger clonotype sits a single base away. Per the publication, the treatment or condition label means: allogeneic hematopoietic cell transplantation with graft depleted of TCRalphabeta T cells and CD19 B cells. The children who served as transplant recipients had been given grafts of TCRalphabeta/CD19-depleted allogeneic hematopoietic cells. These data originate in a study of T-cell reconstitution after alpha-beta-depleted transplantation in children (dated by TCRdb to about 2016). General notes on the study: The study quantitatively tracked T-cell immune reconstitution after TCRalphabeta/CD19-depleted allogeneic hematopoietic cell transplantation in children using TCR repertoire profiling. Study-wide findings and limitations: In some patients, the high TCRbeta diversity seen at day 60 was put down to recipient T cells and intrathymic progenitors that had survived conditioning. Hyperexpanded clone frequencies declined over subsequent months; after one year, T-cell counts and TCRbeta diversity were mostly attributed to newly produced T cells. Apparently early alphabetaT-cell count recovery about two months after transplant reportedly relied on only several hundred rapidly expanded clones derived from non-depleted graft cells.

The library relied on PCR. Sequencing used an Illumina HiSeq 2500. TCR library preparation used molecular barcoding, with unique molecular identifiers applied to normalize quantification of the TCRbeta repertoire. TCRdb reran the public reads through fastp at Q25 and MiXCR, keeping productive beta chains. CDR3 protein duplicates are merged, each entry listing the most common genes and DNA. This sample is represented by about 250,000 distinct CDR3 sequences; roughly 25% of them were singletons. Around 4.8% of the sample belongs to the ten largest clones. From the cysteine through the phenylalanine, the CDR3 covers 14 amino acids. Just CDR3 DNA is preserved here, 42 bases in frame from base 1. The CDR1 and CDR2 encoded by the germline V gene (reference sequence) are DFQATT and SNEGSKA. V is shortened by 6 bases, J by 8 bases, and the region joining them spans 20 bases.

The chain links TRBV20-1 with TRBJ1-3; the D region possibly corresponds to TRBD1 (5 bases align). The receptor comes from a female patient aged 2-15 years who had a stem cell transplant for congenital amegakaryocytic thrombocytopenia, so the T cells may come from the graft donor. Material: PBMCs, mostly from graft donor cells, obtained 360 days after TCRalphabeta/CD19-depleted stem cell transplant. The CDR3 region reads CSARGPSRGDTIYF. The DNA reads as follows: TGCAGTGCCCGTGGACCGTCCCGAGGGGACACCATATATTTT.